These 16 T cell receptor beta chains share one sample of origin, sequenced in a study of CD8+ T cells in alopecia areata. Treatment here: oral pan-JAK inhibitor, 5-10 mg twice daily. Extracted from the samples, RNA was reverse transcribed into cDNA to serve as the sequencing template. The assay was immunoSEQ multiplex PCR, and TCRdb's table has in-frame clones only and misses some. The data show some 100,000 clones, about 44% seen once. The specimen was CD8+ T cells sorted from blood, collected at week 24, from a patient treated with tofacitinib. The receptors originated from a human donor with alopecia areata.

The chain couples TRBV7-9 to TRBJ2-2; D is unresolved. Trimming took off 0 bases at V and 0 bases at J, with 11 bases between the two ends. The length of the CDR3 is 17 residues. The germline V gene has CDR1 SEHNR and CDR2 FQNEAQ (reference sequence). The DNA for the CDR3 is TGTGCCAGCAGCTTAGCCCCAGGTACAACGAACACCGGGGAGCTGTTTTTT. It is translated as CASSLAPGTTNTGELFF.

This clone turned up a few times. The J gene is TRBJ2-7, the V gene TRBV7-2; TRBD2 matches 10 bases. The germline gives CDR1 SGHTA, CDR2 FQGNSA. The CDR3 spans 15 residues. After removal of 2 bases from V and 4 bases from J, the junction contained 5 bases not matched to a gene. CDR3 coding DNA: TGTGCCAGCAGCTTACGGGCTAGCGGGAGTTACGAGCAGTACTTC. Protein sequence: CASSLRASGSYEQYF.

The chain carries TRBV27 and TRBJ2-5; 9 bases line up with TRBD2. The CDR3 has 16 amino acids. In germline, CDR1 is MNHEY, CDR2 SMNVEV (reference sequence). Losses at the gene ends were 6 bases for V and 0 bases for J; bases not matched to a gene: 8. The CDR3 here is CASSPRGRADQETQYF. CDR3 bases: TGTGCCAGCAGCCCTCGCGGGAGGGCCGACCAAGAGACCCAGTACTTC.

As for this clone: At one boundary the junction diverges from the germline segment, which might be a read error. The genes are TRBV19 and TRBJ1-5; D gene ambiguous. The CDR3 runs 12 residues. CDR1 and CDR2 from the germline V gene are LNHDA and SQIVND (reference sequence). CDR3 DNA sequence: TGTGCCAGTAGTCGTATGGAACACCCTCTGAATTTT. It is translated as CASSRMEHPLNF.

This clone appeared a few times. This CDR3 is CASSPSTGPYEQYF. The CDR3 coding sequence is TGTGCCAGCAGCCCGTCGACAGGACCCTACGAGCAGTACTTC. This rearrangement joins TRBV11-2 to TRBJ2-7; tentative D call: TRBD1 (6 bases). Germline assignment: CDR1 SGHAT and CDR2 FQNNGV. Trimming shortened V by 5 bases and J by 2 bases, and 13 bases separated the two germline ends. This CDR3 comprises 14 residues.

V and J are TRBV7-9 and TRBJ2-1; D is tentatively TRBD1 or TRBD2 (6 bases each). Trimming stripped 0 bases from V and 4 bases from J, with 16 bases between. This CDR3 is built from 17 residues. Germline V gene data show CDR1 as SEHNR and CDR2 as FQNEAQ (reference sequence). CDR3 in DNA: TGTGCCAGCAGCTTAGCGCCCCGGGGGCAGGGGTACAATGAGCAGTTCTTC. Translated, it gives CASSLAPRGQGYNEQFF.

J is TRBJ1-1 and V is TRBV28; 12 bases line up with TRBD1. V shed 6 bases and J 2 bases; nucleotides not matched to a gene: 22. The CDR3 has 21 residues. CDR1 MDHEN and CDR2 SYDVKM come from the germline V gene. CDR3: CASSLTANRGQGARKNTEAFF. CDR3 DNA: TGTGCCAGCAGCCTCACAGCTAATAGGGGACAGGGGGCGCGGAAAAACACTGAAGCTTTCTTT.

This clone has more than one count but fewer than ten. The rearrangement links TRBV10-3 to TRBJ2-5; D remains ambiguous. V was pared by 11 bases and J by 5 bases, with 12 bases between. Germline V CDR1 and CDR2: ENHRY, SYGVKD. The CDR3 has 11 residues. This CDR3 reads CAAGPGETQYF. CDR3 bases: TGTGCCGCCGGACCTGGGGAGACCCAGTACTTC.

This clone has only one observation. A junction boundary mismatches the germline segment, possibly from a read error. Other DNA sequences in the sample encode the same CDR3. The V and J genes are TRBV18 and TRBJ2-5, with D possibly TRBD2 on 5 matching bases. Germline CDR1 KGHSH, CDR2 LQKENI. CDR3 length equals 12 residues. The CDR3 here is CASSPPGETQYF. CDR3 nucleotide sequence: TGTGCCAGCTCCCCACCGGGGGAGACCCAGTACTTC.

The chain carries TRBV6-1 and TRBJ1-2; D perhaps matches TRBD1 (5 bases). V dropped 2 bases and J dropped 1 base, with 11 bases sitting between them. Germline lookup yields CDR1 MNHNS and CDR2 SASEGT. CDR3 length equals 15 residues. The CDR3 DNA sequence: TGTGCCAGCAGTGAATGGCCAGGGATTAACTATGGCTACACCTTC. This codes for CASSEWPGINYGYTF.

This clone has just a few counts. V and J are TRBV19 and TRBJ2-7; D gene unclear. The length of the CDR3 is 13 residues. Deletions cut 6 bases from V and 3 bases from J, with 12 bases between. CDR1 LNHDA and CDR2 SQIVND come from the germline V gene (reference sequence). In nucleotides, the CDR3 is TGTGCCAGTAGAGACTCGGGTAGCTACGAGCAGTACTTC. Translating it yields CASRDSGSYEQYF.

The V gene is TRBV4-1, the J gene TRBJ2-7; TRBD2 might be the D (6 bases). The CDR3 runs to 14 residues. CDR1 MGHRA and CDR2 YSYEKL come from the germline V gene. V was shortened by 2 bases and J by 5 bases, with 13 bases between the two germline ends. CDR3 amino acids: CASSQQGWGDEQYF. The CDR3 nucleotides read TGCGCCAGCAGCCAACAGGGTTGGGGGGACGAGCAGTACTTC.

V is TRBV6-5 and J is TRBJ2-7, with 12 bases identical to TRBD2. J gave up 6 bases and V 5 bases, and 5 bases lay outside the gene matches. The germline V gene has CDR1 MNHEY and CDR2 SVGAGI. CDR3 length: 14 residues. The CDR3 sequence: CASSPGLAGSEQYF. The CDR3 nucleotides read TGTGCCAGCAGTCCCGGACTAGCGGGAAGCGAGCAGTACTTC.

This clone was counted only a few times. The chain is built from TRBV30 and TRBJ1-2, with 8 bases fitting TRBD1. After removal of 4 bases from V and 4 bases from J, the junction contained 8 bases not matched to a gene. The germline gives CDR1 GTSNPN, CDR2 SVGIG (reference sequence). The CDR3 runs to 14 residues. The CDR3 sequence: CAWTWTGKFYGYTF. CDR3 coding DNA: TGTGCCTGGACTTGGACAGGGAAATTCTATGGCTACACCTTC.

The chain uses TRBV7-3 and TRBJ2-5; D is undetermined. CDR1 and CDR2 (germline): SGHTA, FQGTGA. The CDR3 is 14 amino acids. The V and J ends lost 4 bases and 7 bases respectively, with 16 bases between them. CDR3 in DNA: TGTGCCAGCAGCTCCCCGGCAGCGCCTGGGACCCAGTACTTC. It encodes CASSSPAAPGTQYF.

The chain recombines TRBV9 with TRBJ2-7; tentative D call: TRBD2 (6 bases). CDR3 length: 16 amino acids. The germline V and J ends were trimmed by 0 bases and 0 bases, with 13 bases remaining between them. Germline assignment: CDR1 SGDLS and CDR2 YYNGEE. CDR3 nucleotides: TGTGCCAGCAGCGTAGGTAATAGCGGAGGCTCCTACGAGCAGTACTTC. Translation gives CASSVGNSGGSYEQYF.